The 29 T cell receptor beta chains presented below share a single source sample, sequenced in a study of vaccination and CD4 T cells after COVID-19. Researchers used the Oncomine TCR Beta short-read assay to sequence DNA from cultured CD4+ T cells. In TCRdb, the PCR reads were re-called with MiXCR into one record per CDR3 protein. In the table there are some 15,000 distinct CDR3 sequences, 35% of which are singletons. Treatment denoted: roughly 11-day PBMC culture with coronavirus spike peptide pools or control peptides (ViraFEST assay). Antigens of these TCRs are unknown. Specimen: cultured CD4+ T cells from blood. These receptors originate from a human donor with COVID-19.

This rearrangement joins TRBV7-9 to TRBJ2-6; D gene ambiguous. The CDR3 is 14 amino acids. Trimming removed 6 bases at V and 2 bases at J, with 8 bases between. Germline V gives CDR1 SEHNR, CDR2 FQNEAQ (reference sequence). CDR3 sequence reads: CASSRSAGANVLTF. Here the CDR3 DNA reads TGTGCCAGCAGTCGATCCGCTGGGGCCAACGTCCTGACTTTC.

The genes are TRBV7-3 and TRBJ2-3; D ambiguous. Trimming took 5 bases from V and 5 from J, leaving 8 bases between them. Germline CDR1 and CDR2: SGHTA and FQGTGA. This CDR3 is built from 12 residues. CDR3 region: CASSARLDTQYF. The CDR3 DNA is TGTGCCAGCAGCGCCCGGCTAGATACGCAGTATTTT.

In its sample, this clonotype was seen a few times. The gene calls are TRBV7-2 and TRBJ2-3, with D possibly being TRBD1 (5 bases). Looked up from germline, CDR1 is SGHTA and CDR2 is FQGNSA. Trimming shortened V by 5 bases and J by 14 bases, and 17 bases separated the two germline ends. There are 12 residues in the CDR3. The CDR3 DNA sequence: TGTGCCAGCAGCAAGACCAGGGTTGCCCCGTATTTT. Its translation: CASSKTRVAPYF.

This chain joins TRBV28 and TRBJ1-5, with D unclear. The length of the CDR3 is 13 residues. Trimming pared 8 bases from V and 2 bases from J, leaving 10 bases between. From germline, CDR1 is MDHEN and CDR2 SYDVKM. The CDR3 region has the DNA TGTGCCAGCTGGGGTAAGGGCAATCAGCCCCAGCATTTT. It encodes CASWGKGNQPQHF.

The sample holds a few counts of this clonotype. V usage is TRBV20-1 and J usage is TRBJ2-7; no reliable D call. V was shortened by 6 bases and J by 5 bases, with 14 bases between the two germline ends. The CDR3 sequence is 12 residues long. Germline loops: CDR1 DFQATT, CDR2 SNEGSKA (reference sequence). CDR3 sequence reads: CSARPLSDEQYF. In DNA, the CDR3 is TGCAGTGCGAGACCACTCAGCGACGAGCAGTACTTC.

The chain recombines TRBV7-9 with TRBJ2-5; D gene unclear. CDR1 SEHNR and CDR2 FQNEAQ come from the germline V gene (reference sequence). This CDR3 is built from 13 residues. Trimming removed 3 bases at V and 0 bases at J, with 5 bases between. The CDR3 loop is CASSFDNQETQYF. CDR3 bases: TGTGCCAGCAGCTTCGACAACCAAGAGACCCAGTACTTC.

V gene TRBV5-1 combines with J gene TRBJ1-1; D unresolved. The ends were cut back, 0 bases at V and 3 bases at J, with 12 bases in the middle. Per the germline V gene, CDR1 is SGHRS and CDR2 is YFSETQ. The CDR3 totals 15 residues. CDR3 amino acids: CASSLADVRYTEAFF. CDR3 nucleotides: TGCGCCAGCAGCTTGGCCGACGTGCGCTACACTGAAGCTTTCTTT.

The chain has TRBV12-3 or TRBV12-4 and TRBJ2-7; tentative D call: TRBD2 (5 bases). Trimming removed 9 bases from V and 5 bases from J, with 17 bases in between. The CDR3 has 13 amino acids. The chain's CDR3 is CASTNFRGHEQYF. CDR3 DNA: TGTGCCAGTACCAATTTTAGAGGGCACGAGCAGTACTTC.

The chain joins TRBV5-1 to TRBJ2-7; possible D gene TRBD1, 5 bases. V shed 0 bases and J shed 7 bases, with 11 bases lying between them. CDR1 and CDR2 from the germline V gene are SGHRS and YFSETQ. This CDR3 is built from 13 residues. CDR3 DNA: TGCGCCAGCAGCTTGGACCCCGCAGGGGAGCAGTACTTC. It encodes CASSLDPAGEQYF.

V usage is TRBV28 and J usage is TRBJ2-2, with 9 bases fitting TRBD1. V shed 4 bases, J shed 0 bases, and the junction held 3 bases outside the gene matches. This CDR3 region has 16 residues. In germline, CDR1 is MDHEN, CDR2 SYDVKM. The CDR3, as DNA: TGTGCCAGCAGTTCCGGGACAGGGACGAACACCGGGGAGCTGTTTTTT. Translating it yields CASSSGTGTNTGELFF.

The genes are TRBV20-1 and TRBJ2-5, with unresolved D. The CDR3 sequence is 12 residues long. Germline V gene data show CDR1 as DFQATT and CDR2 as SNEGSKA (reference sequence). The V gene lost 5 bases and the J gene lost 2 bases, with 9 bases spanning the gap. The CDR3 DNA is TGCAGTGCTGGGGTGACACAAGAGACCCAGTACTTC. Protein sequence: CSAGVTQETQYF.

This clonotype was counted only a few times. The V call is TRBV7-9, the J call TRBJ1-1; D unclear. The CDR3 length is 13 residues. Trimming left V 4 bases short and J 6 bases short, with 12 bases between. Germline loops: CDR1 SEHNR, CDR2 FQNEAQ (reference sequence). CDR3 residues: CASSSIWGSEAFF. CDR3 nucleotide sequence: TGTGCCAGCAGCTCAATATGGGGATCTGAAGCTTTCTTT.

A few counts support this clonotype. The chain combines TRBV2 with TRBJ1-5, with D perhaps matching TRBD1 (5 bases). V was trimmed by 10 bases and J by 3 bases, leaving 10 bases between them. Germline V lookup: CDR1 SNHLY, CDR2 FYNNEI. The CDR3 has 12 amino acids. This chain's CDR3 is CAKGTDNQPQHF. The CDR3 nucleotides read TGTGCCAAAGGGACGGACAATCAGCCCCAGCATTTT.

V is TRBV7-4 and J is TRBJ2-1, with TRBD2 matching 10 bases. V gave up 0 bases and J gave up 8 bases; unmatched junction bases: 13. The CDR3 runs 18 residues. Germline CDR1 and CDR2: SGHVT and SQSDAQ. The CDR3 spells CASSLALSGGAGYDEQFF. The CDR3 region has the DNA TGTGCCAGCAGCTTAGCGCTGAGCGGGGGGGCCGGCTATGATGAGCAGTTCTTC. The whole variable domain, filled in from reference TRBV7-4 and TRBJ2-1, reads GAGVSQSPRYKVAKRGRDVALRCDSISGHVTLYWYRQTLGQGSEVLTYSQSDAQRDKSGRPSGRFSAERPERSVSTLKIQRTEQGDSAVYLCASSLALSGGAGYDEQFFGPGTRLTVL.

This clonotype was seen more than once but under ten times. CDR3 coding DNA: TGTGCCAGCAGTCGCACGGGACAGGGAGGATTCGAGACCCAGTACTTC. It codes for CASSRTGQGGFETQYF. The V gene is TRBV27, the J gene TRBJ2-5, with TRBD1 matching over 9 bases. This CDR3 region has 16 residues. CDR1 and CDR2 from the germline V gene are MNHEY and SMNVEV (reference sequence). Unmatched junction bases numbered 12, after V lost 5 bases and J lost 5 bases.

The CDR3 DNA follows: TGCGCCAGCAGTGAACTAGCGGGGGTTAACCAGTACTTC. Its translation: CASSELAGVNQYF. This rearrangement joins TRBV10-2 to TRBJ2-5; TRBD2 matches 11 bases. The junction had 4 bases not matched to a gene; V was cut back by 3 bases and J by 10 bases. Germline CDR1 is WSHSY and CDR2 is SAAADI. CDR3 length: 13 residues.

The rearrangement uses TRBV6-1 and TRBJ1-2; the D gene is possibly TRBD1 (5 bases). Germline values: CDR1 MNHNS, CDR2 SASEGT. V gave up 3 bases and J gave up 0 bases, with 5 bases separating them. The CDR3 is 13 amino acids. The CDR3 bases are TGTGCCAGCAGTGAGGGGGCTAACTATGGCTACACCTTC. This sequence encodes CASSEGANYGYTF.

V gene TRBV27 combines with J gene TRBJ2-2; D call uncertain. The V end lost 6 bases, the J end lost 8 bases, and 13 bases lay between the germline ends. This CDR3 spans 13 amino acids. Germline CDR1 is MNHEY and CDR2 is SMNVEV (reference sequence). In DNA, the CDR3 is TGTGCCAGCAGGGTCGGCAGGTCGGGGGAGCTGTTTTTT. Residues: CASRVGRSGELFF.

This clonotype was found a few times. The J gene is TRBJ2-6, the V gene TRBV7-9; D unclear. The CDR3 consists of 17 residues. The V end was cut by 1 base, the J end by 0 bases, with 10 bases between. CDR1 and CDR2 (germline): SEHNR, FQNEAQ (reference sequence). The CDR3 loop is CASSLEGRVSGANVLTF. The DNA of the CDR3 is TGTGCCAGCAGCTTAGAGGGTAGGGTCTCTGGGGCCAACGTCCTGACTTTC.

Here the CDR3 reads CASIRGETQYF. The CDR3 coding sequence is TGTGCCAGCATACGAGGAGAGACCCAGTACTTC. The genes are TRBV6-1 and TRBJ2-5; D remains unclear. The germline V and J ends were trimmed by 7 bases and 4 bases, with 7 bases remaining between them. From germline, CDR1 is MNHNS and CDR2 SASEGT. CDR3 length: 11 amino acids.

This clonotype was observed a few times. J is TRBJ1-1 and V is TRBV30; perhaps TRBD1 as D (5 bases). V was shortened by 2 bases and J by 3 bases, with 13 bases between the two germline ends. The CDR3 contains 14 residues. Germline assignment: CDR1 GTSNPN and CDR2 SVGIG (reference sequence). In DNA form, the CDR3 reads TGTGCCTGGAGTCGGGGGATAGCGGACACTGAAGCTTTCTTT. It specifies CAWSRGIADTEAFF.

This clonotype was detected only a few times. The genes are TRBV10-2 and TRBJ1-1, with a tentative D call TRBD1 (5 bases). V lost 5 bases, J lost 6 bases, and 16 bases lay in between. This CDR3 spans 14 amino acids. The germline V gene encodes CDR1 WSHSY and CDR2 SAAADI. The CDR3 loop reads CASSPKGPGAEAFF. The CDR3 DNA reads TGCGCCAGCAGTCCAAAAGGACCGGGGGCTGAAGCTTTCTTT.

The CDR3 sequence is CASSITGTSNEKLFF. The CDR3 DNA is TGTGCCAGTAGTATCACCGGGACAAGTAATGAAAAACTGTTTTTT. This chain uses TRBV19 with TRBJ1-4; tentative D call: TRBD1 (6 bases). Deletions cut 3 bases from V and 4 bases from J, with 12 bases between. CDR1 and CDR2 (germline): LNHDA, SQIVND (reference sequence). The CDR3 is 15 residues long. The full variable domain, completed using reference TRBV19 and TRBJ1-4, is DGGITQSPKYLFRKEGQNVTLSCEQNLNHDAMYWYRQDPGQGLRLIYYSQIVNDFQKGDIAEGYSVSREKKESFPLTVTSAQKNPTAFYLCASSITGTSNEKLFFGSGTQLSVL.

The chain links TRBV4-2 to TRBJ2-6; D call uncertain. V was clipped by 4 bases and J by 4 bases, with 11 bases between them. The CDR3 runs 15 residues. From germline, CDR1 is LGHNA and CDR2 YNFKEQ. The CDR3 DNA sequence: TGTGCCAGCAGCCCCGCCGACCCCGGGGCCAACGTCCTGACTTTC. Translating gives CASSPADPGANVLTF.

V is TRBV6-5 and J is TRBJ2-1; 14 bases are a match to TRBD2. With V trimmed by 0 bases and J by 0 bases, 7 bases remained unmatched. CDR3 length equals 20 residues. Germline V gives CDR1 MNHEY, CDR2 SVGAGI. The CDR3 DNA is TGTGCCAGCAGTTACTCGGGGACTAGCGGGGGCCCTAGCTCCTACAATGAGCAGTTCTTC. This encodes CASSYSGTSGGPSSYNEQFF.

The rearrangement joins TRBV4-1 to TRBJ2-1, with D possibly called TRBD1 or TRBD2 (5 bases each). The germline gives CDR1 MGHRA, CDR2 YSYEKL. The ends were cut back, 1 base at V and 10 bases at J, with 17 bases in the middle. This CDR3 has 15 residues. The CDR3 spells CASSQATGRGREQFF. DNA for the CDR3: TGCGCCAGCAGCCAAGCGACGGGGCGCGGACGAGAGCAGTTCTTC.

This chain connects TRBV25-1 to TRBJ1-1; D may be TRBD1 (5 bases). The CDR3 runs 12 residues. Germline-derived CDR1 and CDR2 are MGHDK and SYGVNS. CDR3 sequence: CGSLGPRGKAFF. The CDR3 nucleotides read TGTGGGTCACTCGGACCAAGGGGAAAAGCTTTCTTT.

This clonotype was detected only a few times. This chain's CDR3 is CASKMGLAGGLSTDTQYF. CDR3 DNA sequence: TGTGCCAGCAAGATGGGACTAGCGGGGGGGCTTTCCACAGATACGCAGTATTTT. The V gene is TRBV6-1, the J gene TRBJ2-3; TRBD2 aligns across 16 bases. Trimming cost V 7 bases and J 2 bases; bases outside gene matches: 9. Germline CDR1 and CDR2: MNHNS and SASEGT. The CDR3 totals 18 residues.

The rearrangement joins TRBV19 to TRBJ2-2, with 9 nucleotides matching TRBD1. The trim removed 4 bases at V and 4 bases at J, leaving 7 bases unmatched. CDR1 and CDR2 (germline): LNHDA, SQIVND (reference sequence). The CDR3 runs 16 residues. CDR3 in amino acids: CASSNRDRVRTGELFF. The CDR3 DNA follows: TGTGCCAGTAGTAACCGGGACAGGGTACGCACCGGGGAGCTGTTTTTT.